The 17 T cell receptor beta chains in this list originate from one sample, sequenced in a study of T cells after yellow fever vaccination (dated by TCRdb to about 2019). Libraries were made using 5' RACE. TCRdb records Illumina HiSeq 2500 as the sequencer. TCRdb reworked the public reads: Q25 trimming with fastp, MiXCR clone assembly, productive beta chains retained. For every CDR3 protein sequence, its rows merge into one entry that carries the most common genes and DNA. Across this sample there are 140,000 to 150,000 distinct CDR3 sequences, with under 7% seen only once. About 0.6% of the sample is held by the ten biggest clonotypes. Taken with the paper, the label for treatment or condition translates to: live attenuated yellow fever vaccine strain. The source material was CD4+ T cells sorted from PBMCs, sampled 10 days after the yellow fever booster vaccination. The source of these receptors is a man between 25 and 39 years old who received the YFV17D yellow fever vaccine.

This clonotype was detected many times. This chain links TRBV5-1 with TRBJ1-5, with 9 positions matching TRBD1. Looked up from germline, CDR1 is SGHRS and CDR2 is YFSETQ. The junction had 1 base not matched to a gene; V was cut back by 4 bases and J by 5 bases. The CDR3 runs 13 residues. CDR3 DNA: TGCGCCAGCAGCACAGGGGGCGATCAGCCCCAGCATTTT. Amino acids: CASSTGGDQPQHF.

This clonotype was picked up many times. The CDR3 sequence: CAWSKLYEQYF. DNA for the CDR3: TGTGCCTGGAGTAAACTGTACGAGCAGTACTTC. This rearrangement joins TRBV30 to TRBJ2-7; D remains unclear. Germline V gene lookup returns CDR1 GTSNPN and CDR2 SVGIG (reference sequence). V was trimmed by 2 bases and J by 4 bases, leaving 6 bases between them. The CDR3 covers 11 residues.

This clonotype has at least ten counts. This sequence joins TRBV29-1 and TRBJ2-4; D gene unclear. This CDR3 comprises 11 residues. Germline lookup yields CDR1 SQVTM and CDR2 ANQGSEA. V dropped 4 bases and J dropped 9 bases, with 10 bases sitting between them. The CDR3 DNA is TGCAGCGTTGTGGACCTCCCCATTCAGTACTTC. Residues: CSVVDLPIQYF.

This clonotype occurred many times. The rearrangement joins TRBV5-1 to TRBJ2-3; D might be TRBD2 (6 bases). CDR1 is SGHRS and CDR2 is YFSETQ in the germline V gene. The CDR3 length is 15 residues. The germline V and J ends were trimmed by 7 bases and 0 bases, with 15 bases remaining between them. CDR3 nucleotide sequence: TGCGCCAGCGGCCCACTAGCAGCTAGCACAGATACGCAGTATTTT. This sequence encodes CASGPLAASTDTQYF.

This clonotype was counted between two and nine times. The chain employs TRBV20-1 and TRBJ1-5; 9 bases align to TRBD1. This CDR3 has 13 amino acids. Trimming cost V 6 bases and J 4 bases; bases outside gene matches: 4. Per germline, CDR1 DFQATT and CDR2 SNEGSKA (reference sequence). Here the CDR3 reads CSARQGVNQPQHF. CDR3 nucleotide sequence: TGCAGTGCCCGACAGGGGGTAAATCAGCCCCAGCATTTT.

The J gene is TRBJ2-5, the V gene TRBV9; 8 bases match TRBD1. The CDR3 covers 15 residues. V lost 5 bases to trimming and J lost 2 bases; unmatched junction nucleotides: 8. The germline gives CDR1 SGDLS, CDR2 YYNGEE. As DNA, the CDR3 is TGTGCCAGCAGTGGATCGGGACAGGCTCAAGAGACCCAGTACTTC. Amino acid sequence: CASSGSGQAQETQYF. The full variable domain, rest sourced from reference TRBV9 and TRBJ2-5, is DSGVTQTPKHLITATGQRVTLRCSPRSGDLSVYWYQQSLDQGLQFLIQYYNGEERAKGNILERFSAQQFPDLHSELNLSSLELGDSALYFCASSGSGQAQETQYFGPGTRLLVL.

This clonotype has ten or more counts. The DNA of the CDR3 is TGTGCCAGCAGCTTGAAACCTGGGTTTAAGCTGTTCTTC. It encodes CASSLKPGFKLFF. This chain uses TRBV5-8 with TRBJ2-1; no firm D call. Looked up from germline, CDR1 is SGHTS and CDR2 is YDEGEE. V shed 1 base and J shed 15 bases, with 17 bases lying between them. The CDR3 length is 13 residues.

This clonotype occurred many times. The V call is TRBV2, the J call TRBJ1-2; a weak D match, TRBD1 (5 bases). V was clipped by 2 bases and J by 8 bases, with 12 bases between them. This CDR3 region has 13 residues. Per the germline V gene, CDR1 is SNHLY and CDR2 is FYNNEI. CDR3 nucleotides: TGTGCCAGCAGTGAATTGCTTGGGGGAGGCTACACCTTC. It yields the protein CASSELLGGGYTF.

This clonotype has just a few counts. CDR3 nucleotide sequence: TGTGCCAGCAGCCCACCTTTGGGGCTAGCGGGTAACACCGGGGAGCTGTTTTTT. This gives the protein CASSPPLGLAGNTGELFF. The chain employs TRBV11-2 and TRBJ2-2; 8 nucleotides align to TRBD2. The junction had 13 bases not matched to a gene; V was cut back by 5 bases and J by 2 bases. The CDR3 runs 18 residues. Germline CDR1 and CDR2: SGHAT and FQNNGV.

This clonotype was seen at least ten times. V is TRBV7-2 and J is TRBJ2-1, with D perhaps matching TRBD2 (6 bases). Germline lookup yields CDR1 SGHTA and CDR2 FQGNSA. Between the trimmed V and J ends, which lost 3 bases and 10 bases, there was a span of 10 bases. This CDR3 has 12 residues. The CDR3 bases are TGTGCCAGCAGCTTGCCGGGACTCGAGCAGTTCTTC. Translation: CASSLPGLEQFF.

This clonotype has ten or more counts. This rearrangement joins TRBV5-1 to TRBJ2-7, with 9 bases matching TRBD1. Germline V gene data show CDR1 as SGHRS and CDR2 as YFSETQ. V trimming: 4 bases; J trimming: 1 base; junction bases outside the gene matches: 3. The CDR3 is made up of 14 amino acids. The CDR3 DNA is TGCGCCAGCAGCAGGGGACAGGGTTCCTACGAGCAGTACTTC. This translates into CASSRGQGSYEQYF.

This clonotype has at least ten counts. J is TRBJ2-1 and V is TRBV4-3, with D perhaps matching TRBD1 (5 bases). Per germline, CDR1 LGHNA and CDR2 YSLEER. This CDR3 region has 16 residues. V dropped 1 base and J dropped 3 bases, with 13 bases sitting between them. The CDR3 coding sequence is TGCGCCAGCAGCCAAGTCTCACAGGCCTTCTACAATGAGCAGTTCTTC. Translation: CASSQVSQAFYNEQFF.

At least ten counts were recorded for this clonotype. The chain is built from TRBV5-4 and TRBJ2-2, with TRBD2 matching over 10 bases. The CDR3 spans 15 residues. V shed 0 bases, J shed 7 bases, and the junction held 3 bases outside the gene matches. The germline V gene has CDR1 SGHNT and CDR2 YYREEE (reference sequence). DNA of the CDR3: TGTGCCAGCAGCTTGGTGGTAGCGGGAGGCGGGGAGCTGTTTTTT. Encoded protein: CASSLVVAGGGELFF. The variable domain in full, with the rest retrieved from reference TRBV5-4 and TRBJ2-2, is ETGVTQSPTHLIKTRGQQVTLRCSSQSGHNTVSWYQQALGQGPQFIFQYYREEENGRGNFPPRFSGLQFPNYSSELNVNALELDDSALYLCASSLVVAGGGELFFGEGSRLTVL.

This clonotype was recorded at least ten times. The chain uses TRBV12-3 or TRBV12-4 and TRBJ2-1; the match to TRBD2 covers 10 bases. CDR3 size: 13 residues. J gave up 5 bases and V 10 bases, and 5 bases lay outside the gene matches. CDR3 protein: CATGTSAHNEQFF. CDR3 in DNA: TGTGCCACGGGGACTAGCGCCCACAATGAGCAGTTCTTC.

This clonotype was seen at least ten times. The chain uses TRBV20-1 and TRBJ2-1; TRBD2 matches at 12 bases. This CDR3 has 18 amino acids. CDR1 and CDR2 (germline): DFQATT, SNEGSKA (reference sequence). Unmatched junction bases numbered 16, after V lost 0 bases and J lost 10 bases. The CDR3 coding sequence is TGCAGTGCTAGAGATCTCCTCATCGGGGGACTAGCGGGTCAGGAGCAGTTCTTC. Amino acid sequence: CSARDLLIGGLAGQEQFF.

In its sample, this clonotype was seen many times. The chain has TRBV4-1 and TRBJ1-1, with 8 bases fitting TRBD1. CDR3 length equals 15 residues. V dropped 6 bases and J dropped 1; count of bases not matched to a gene: 7. Germline loops: CDR1 MGHRA, CDR2 YSYEKL. CDR3 loop: CASRTNDRGNTEAFF. In DNA, the CDR3 is TGCGCCAGCAGGACTAACGACAGGGGGAACACTGAAGCTTTCTTT.

Ten or more counts support this clonotype. The chain joins TRBV20-1 to TRBJ2-5; D is uncertain. Per germline, CDR1 DFQATT and CDR2 SNEGSKA (reference sequence). Trimming removed 1 base at V and 5 bases at J, with 11 bases between. The CDR3 is 13 residues long. CDR3 residues: CSARGTARETQYF. Written as DNA, the CDR3 is TGCAGTGCTAGAGGCACTGCGCGGGAGACCCAGTACTTC.